The clone carrying this T cell receptor (beta chain) was detected only a few times. The antigen remains undetermined. At least 6 micrograms of total RNA were extracted per sample. The sample is drawn from a study of blood T cells in healthy people across ages. Whole-study findings and limits: Compared with aged donors, long-lived donors showed fewer expanded clones, suggesting selection. Older age went with lower TCR beta diversity per million T cells, in a roughly linear way.

The second PCR ran about 6 to 12 cycles with a sample-barcoded 5' primer and J-beta primers. TCRdb reanalysed the 5' RACE reads using MiXCR and keeps one entry per CDR3 protein. The sample shows 1,300,000 or so distinct CDR3 sequences, approximately 59% of them seen only once. CDR3 length: 16 residues. Trimming took 5 bases from V and 2 from J, leaving 19 bases between them. V and J are TRBV12-3 or TRBV12-4 and TRBJ2-7; D is undetermined. Specimen: blood. This receptor was obtained from a man aged 18 to 30 in good health. The CDR3 spells CASSIEPSISTYEQYF. The CDR3 DNA reads TGTGCCAGCAGTATTGAGCCGAGTATTTCAACCTACGAGCAGTACTTC.